The clone carrying this TCR beta chain was seen only once. Both 60 Vbeta primers and 13 Jbeta primers went into the PCR. The table came from immunoSEQ multiplex PCR; TCRdb's copy has only in-frame clones and leaves some out. The sample has 130,000 to 150,000 clones, roughly 70% seen once. CDR3 length: 14 amino acids. The V end lost 1 base, the J end lost 6 bases, and 13 bases lay between the germline ends. The germline gives CDR1 SGHRS, CDR2 YFSETQ. These data originate in a study of cytomegalovirus exposure and HLA in healthy donors. This clonotype was obtained from a man aged 18 to 35 in good health and CMV-seropositive. The chain couples TRBV5-1 to TRBJ1-1; no definite D call. Sequencing was done on a sample of PBMCs. CDR3 sequence: CASSLQDLGAEAFF. The CDR3 bases are TGCGCCAGCAGCTTGCAGGACTTGGGAGCTGAAGCTTTCTTT.